The 17 T cell receptor beta chains listed next were all sequenced from one sample in a study of STAT5B mutations in CD4+ large granular lymphocyte leukemia. Measured with immunoSEQ multiplex PCR; TCRdb has only the in-frame clones, and not every one. This table has nearly 35,000 clones, roughly 65% appearing once. Input material: CD4+ T cells from blood buffy coats. These receptors all stem from a human donor in good health.

This clone was recorded a few times. J is TRBJ1-1 and V is TRBV5-4; the match to TRBD1 covers 7 bases. Germline V lookup: CDR1 SGHNT, CDR2 YYREEE (reference sequence). The CDR3 length is 13 residues. V shed 0 bases and J 8 bases; nucleotides not matched to a gene: 4. CDR3 nucleotide sequence: TGTGCCAGCAGCTTGGCAGGGGGGCGCGAAGCTTTCTTT. It codes for CASSLAGGREAFF. The variable domain in full, with the rest retrieved from reference TRBV5-4 and TRBJ1-1, is ETGVTQSPTHLIKTRGQQVTLRCSSQSGHNTVSWYQQALGQGPQFIFQYYREEENGRGNFPPRFSGLQFPNYSSELNVNALELDDSALYLCASSLAGGREAFFGQGTRLTVV.

The chain couples TRBV9 to TRBJ1-4; no clear D gene. V lost 0 bases and J 4 bases, leaving 10 bases between the germline ends. Germline CDR1 SGDLS, CDR2 YYNGEE. CDR3 length equals 15 residues. This CDR3 is CASSVGSSLNEKLFF. The CDR3 DNA follows: TGTGCCAGCAGCGTAGGGTCCAGCCTTAATGAAAAACTGTTTTTT.

V usage is TRBV19 and J usage is TRBJ2-3, with D unresolved. The CDR3 consists of 15 residues. CDR1 is LNHDA and CDR2 is SQIVND in the germline V gene (reference sequence). V lost 6 bases to trimming and J lost 4 bases, with 17 bases between them. The chain's CDR3 is CASSPKVAGSDTQYF. The CDR3 bases are TGTGCCAGTAGCCCCAAGGTTGCAGGATCAGATACGCAGTATTTT.

The chain joins TRBV5-1 to TRBJ2-3; 7 bases align to TRBD2. CDR1 and CDR2 (germline): SGHRS, YFSETQ. After removal of 2 bases from V and 0 bases from J, the junction contained 9 bases not matched to a gene. The length of the CDR3 is 17 residues. The DNA of the CDR3 is TGCGCCAGCAGCTTTCTGAAACGGGGGGATAGCACAGATACGCAGTATTTT. This sequence encodes CASSFLKRGDSTDTQYF.

The rearrangement joins TRBV5-1 to TRBJ2-7; 11 nucleotides align to TRBD1. The CDR3 covers 16 residues. The ends lost 3 bases at V and 7 bases at J; junction bases unmatched: 12. Germline V gene lookup returns CDR1 SGHRS and CDR2 YFSETQ. The CDR3 spells CASSWTGTGGFGEQYF. The CDR3 nucleotides are TGCGCCAGCAGCTGGACCGGGACAGGGGGATTTGGTGAGCAGTACTTC.

The chain uses TRBV7-6 and TRBJ1-3; TRBD1 is a possible D gene (5 bases). The CDR3 is 15 amino acids. Germline values: CDR1 SGHVS, CDR2 FNYEAQ. Trimming removed 0 bases from V and 2 bases from J, with 8 bases in between. CDR3 sequence reads: CASSLAGGAGNTIYF. CDR3 nucleotides: TGTGCCAGCAGCTTAGCCGGGGGTGCTGGAAACACCATATATTTT.

This clone came up a few times. The V call is TRBV7-6, the J call TRBJ1-5; no clear D. The V end was cut by 1 base, the J end by 7 bases, with 11 bases between. Per the germline V gene, CDR1 is SGHVS and CDR2 is FNYEAQ. The CDR3 has 14 residues. CDR3 protein: CASSLDPLGQPQHF. CDR3 nucleotides: TGTGCCAGCAGCTTAGACCCCCTGGGGCAGCCCCAGCATTTT.

The gene calls are TRBV7-8 and TRBJ2-1; no definite D call. There are 12 residues in the CDR3. Trimming pared 3 bases from V and 9 bases from J, leaving 9 bases between. Germline values: CDR1 SGHVS, CDR2 FQNEAQ. Written as DNA, the CDR3 is TGTGCCAGCAGCTTTGTGAGGAGTGAGCAGTTCTTC. Translated: CASSFVRSEQFF.

The rearrangement links TRBV7-3 to TRBJ2-3; 8 nucleotides line up with TRBD1. The J segment lost 1 base and the V segment lost 4 bases, leaving 1 base of the junction unmatched. The length of the CDR3 is 14 residues. CDR1 is SGHTA, CDR2 FQGTGA, per germline. CDR3 in DNA: TGTGCCAGCAGCTCAGGGGGCGGCACAGATACGCAGTATTTT. It codes for CASSSGGGTDTQYF.

The V and J genes are TRBV7-3 and TRBJ1-6; D is possibly TRBD1 (6 bases). CDR1 is SGHTA, CDR2 FQGTGA, per germline. The CDR3 totals 13 residues. Trimming removed 5 bases at V and 8 bases at J, with 10 bases between. Here the CDR3 reads CASSVTGDSPLHF. CDR3 sequence (DNA): TGTGCCAGCAGCGTGACAGGTGATTCACCCCTCCACTTT. Full variable domain (rest looked up from reference TRBV7-3 and TRBJ1-6): GAGVSQTPSNKVTEKGKYVELRCDPISGHTALYWYRQSLGQGPEFLIYFQGTGAADDSGLPNDRFFAVRPEGSVSTLKIQRTERGDSAVYLCASSVTGDSPLHFGNGTRLTVT.

The chain links TRBV7-2 to TRBJ2-5; perhaps TRBD1 as D (6 bases). CDR1 and CDR2 from the germline V gene are SGHTA and FQGNSA. Trimming took 5 bases from V and 2 from J, leaving 12 bases between them. This CDR3 is built from 14 residues. For the CDR3, the DNA is TGTGCCAGCAGCCCTAGGGGGTTTCAAGAGACCCAGTACTTC. Translation: CASSPRGFQETQYF.

This chain joins TRBV5-1 and TRBJ2-3, with 8 positions matching TRBD2. CDR1 and CDR2 from the germline V gene are SGHRS and YFSETQ. V shed 7 bases, J shed 4 bases, and the junction held 11 bases outside the gene matches. This CDR3 spans 15 amino acids. The CDR3 DNA sequence: TGCGCCAGCTCTCCCGGGACTAGTGATGCAGATACGCAGTATTTT. This encodes CASSPGTSDADTQYF.

The chain joins TRBV5-1 to TRBJ1-1; D not certain. The CDR3 runs to 14 residues. Germline values: CDR1 SGHRS, CDR2 YFSETQ. V shed 4 bases and J shed 1 base, with 11 bases lying between them. The CDR3 here is CASSIDWGNTEAFF. CDR3 nucleotides: TGCGCCAGCAGCATAGACTGGGGGAACACTGAAGCTTTCTTT. The full variable domain, completed using reference TRBV5-1 and TRBJ1-1, is KAGVTQTPRYLIKTRGQQVTLSCSPISGHRSVSWYQQTPGQGLQFLFEYFSETQRNKGNFPGRFSGRQFSNSRSEMNVSTLELGDSALYLCASSIDWGNTEAFFGQGTRLTVV.

The rearrangement links TRBV2 to TRBJ1-2; D is possibly TRBD1 (5 bases). V dropped 7 bases and J dropped 6 bases, with 15 bases sitting between them. CDR1 and CDR2 (germline): SNHLY, FYNNEI. This CDR3 is built from 13 residues. In DNA form, the CDR3 reads TGTGCCAGCAAGAAAGAACAGGAACATGGCTACACCTTC. It yields the protein CASKKEQEHGYTF.

The chain employs TRBV7-9 and TRBJ1-1, with TRBD1 identical over 9 bases. Per germline, CDR1 SEHNR and CDR2 FQNEAQ (reference sequence). CDR3 length: 18 residues. J lost 6 bases, V lost 4 bases, and 18 bases had no gene match. Here the CDR3 DNA reads TGTGCCAGCAGCTCGCCGATTGCCACCGGGACAGGGAAGGCTGAAGCTTTCTTT. Translated, it gives CASSSPIATGTGKAEAFF.

The sample holds a few counts of this clone. The J gene is TRBJ1-1, the V gene TRBV7-2; unclear D gene. In germline, CDR1 is SGHTA, CDR2 FQGNSA. Trimming cost V 0 bases and J 0 bases, with 5 bases left between them. This CDR3 has 14 residues. The CDR3 protein is CASSLAALNTEAFF. The CDR3 DNA sequence: TGTGCCAGCAGCTTAGCTGCACTGAACACTGAAGCTTTCTTT.

This chain links TRBV6-5 with TRBJ2-7, with D uncertain. This CDR3 is built from 14 residues. Trimming stripped 2 bases from V and 1 base from J, with 9 bases between. In germline, CDR1 is MNHEY, CDR2 SVGAGI. In nucleotides, the CDR3 is TGTGCCAGCAGTTACGGTACACTTTCCTACGAGCAGTACTTC. This encodes CASSYGTLSYEQYF.